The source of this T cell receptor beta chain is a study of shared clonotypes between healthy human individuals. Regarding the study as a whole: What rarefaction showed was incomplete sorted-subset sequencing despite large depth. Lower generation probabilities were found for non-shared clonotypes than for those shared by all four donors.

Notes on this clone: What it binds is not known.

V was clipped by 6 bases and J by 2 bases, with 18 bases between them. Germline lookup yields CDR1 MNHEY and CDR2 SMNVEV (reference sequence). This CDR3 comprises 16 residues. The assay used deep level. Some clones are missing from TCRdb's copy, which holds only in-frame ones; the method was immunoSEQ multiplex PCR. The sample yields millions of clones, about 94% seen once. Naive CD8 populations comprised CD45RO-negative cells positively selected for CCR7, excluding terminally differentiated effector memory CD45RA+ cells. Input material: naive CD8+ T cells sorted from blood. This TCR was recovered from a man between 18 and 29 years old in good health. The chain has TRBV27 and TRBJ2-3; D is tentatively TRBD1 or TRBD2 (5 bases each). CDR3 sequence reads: CASRGWGTLYTDTQYF. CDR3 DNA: TGTGCCAGCAGGGGGTGGGGGACCCTTTACACAGATACGCAGTATTTT.